Each of the 27 T cell receptor beta chains below was sequenced from the same sample in a study of CD8 T cells in ankylosing spondylitis. Each CDR3 protein is one row after TCRdb ran MiXCR on the 5' RACE reads. The sample records roughly 230,000 distinct CDR3 sequences, 15% to 20% being singletons. The sample was blood, either unsorted or a sorted T cell fraction (not recorded which). Source of these receptors: a male donor with ankylosing spondylitis or in good health (not recorded which).

V gene TRBV9 combines with J gene TRBJ2-2; 8 bases match TRBD1. With V trimmed by 6 bases and J by 0 bases, 10 bases remained unmatched. This CDR3 contains 17 residues. Germline loops: CDR1 SGDLS, CDR2 YYNGEE. In DNA form, the CDR3 reads TGTGCCAGCACCATATCCTCACAGGGGGCGAACACCGGGGAGCTGTTTTTT. Protein: CASTISSQGANTGELFF.

This clonotype turned up a few times. The chain combines TRBV6-1 with TRBJ2-3; no clear D gene. V shed 4 bases and J shed 1 base, with 9 bases lying between them. CDR1 and CDR2 from the germline V gene are MNHNS and SASEGT. The CDR3 sequence is 14 residues long. The CDR3 sequence is CASSAVAGTDTQYF. The DNA of the CDR3 is TGTGCCAGCAGTGCTGTTGCGGGCACAGATACGCAGTATTTT.

CDR3 region: CAQGGMADLKLPYEQYF. The CDR3 nucleotides read TGTGCCCAAGGGGGGATGGCAGACCTCAAACTTCCCTACGAGCAGTACTTC. The chain recombines TRBV21-1 with TRBJ2-7; TRBD1, the table's D call, lacks a check against the DNA. TRBV21-1 is reported as a pseudogene. The CDR3 has 17 residues.

The chain employs TRBV6-1 and TRBJ2-1, with D perhaps TRBD2 (6 bases). The germline V gene has CDR1 MNHNS and CDR2 SASEGT. V was pared by 5 bases and J by 4 bases, with 12 bases between. The CDR3 length is 14 residues. CDR3 coding DNA: TGTGCCAGCAGTCAGGGTGCGGGGTACAATGAGCAGTTCTTC. This gives the protein CASSQGAGYNEQFF.

This clonotype occurred a few times. The chain carries TRBV5-1 and TRBJ2-2, with D possibly called TRBD1 or TRBD2 (5 bases each). Trimming pared 4 bases from V and 3 bases from J, leaving 16 bases between. Germline V gene data show CDR1 as SGHRS and CDR2 as YFSETQ. The CDR3 totals 16 residues. CDR3 sequence (DNA): TGCGCCAGCAGCCCGGGGCCTATATCATACACCGGGGAGCTGTTTTTT. Protein sequence: CASSPGPISYTGELFF.

J is TRBJ2-5 and V is TRBV7-2; D gene uncertain. The CDR3 length is 16 residues. CDR1 SGHTA and CDR2 FQGNSA come from the germline V gene. The V and J ends lost 0 bases and 4 bases respectively, with 15 bases between them. This CDR3 reads CASSLAPLGYGETQYF. The CDR3 DNA is TGTGCCAGCAGCTTAGCCCCCTTAGGCTACGGAGAGACCCAGTACTTC.

This rearrangement joins TRBV28 to TRBJ2-1; D not certain. This CDR3 spans 17 amino acids. The V and J ends lost 6 bases and 2 bases respectively, with 20 bases between them. Germline V gives CDR1 MDHEN, CDR2 SYDVKM. The CDR3 spells CASSVLAEPPTYNEQFF. CDR3 DNA sequence: TGTGCCAGCAGCGTCCTGGCGGAACCTCCCACCTACAATGAGCAGTTCTTC.

This clonotype was counted a few times. The rearrangement links TRBV25-1 to TRBJ2-5; D could derive from TRBD1 or TRBD2 (5 bases each). The V end lost 1 base, the J end lost 2 bases, and 14 bases lay between the germline ends. Germline CDR1 is MGHDK and CDR2 is SYGVNS. The CDR3 sequence is 16 residues long. CDR3 DNA: TGTGCCAGCAGTGAATCCGTTGGGACGGTACAAGAGACCCAGTACTTC. Protein product: CASSESVGTVQETQYF.

This clonotype came up many times. This chain joins TRBV9 and TRBJ2-2; D gene uncertain. The CDR3 contains 15 residues. CDR1 is SGDLS and CDR2 is YYNGEE in the germline V gene. With 2 bases removed from V and 1 base from J, the gap between germline ends came to 9 bases. The CDR3 region has the DNA TGTGCCAGCAGCGTCTACCTAGAGAACACCGGGGAGCTGTTTTTT. Its protein is CASSVYLENTGELFF. Full variable domain (outside the CDR3, taken from reference TRBV9 and TRBJ2-2): DSGVTQTPKHLITATGQRVTLRCSPRSGDLSVYWYQQSLDQGLQFLIQYYNGEERAKGNILERFSAQQFPDLHSELNLSSLELGDSALYFCASSVYLENTGELFFGEGSRLTVL.

This clonotype was picked up a small number of times. This chain joins TRBV29-1 and TRBJ2-7; TRBD1 aligns across 7 bases. The CDR3 extends over 13 amino acids. Germline V lookup: CDR1 SQVTM, CDR2 ANQGSEA. Germline trimming cut 7 bases from V and 0 bases from J; bases unmatched to any gene: 6. CDR3: CSARQGLSYEQYF. The CDR3 region has the DNA TGCAGCGCTAGACAGGGCCTCTCCTACGAGCAGTACTTC.

The CDR3 loop reads CATSRDRPGPGELFF. The CDR3 bases are TGTGCCACCAGCAGAGATCGACCAGGGCCCGGGGAGCTGTTTTTT. The J gene is TRBJ2-2, the V gene TRBV15; D is perhaps TRBD1 (5 bases). This CDR3 spans 15 amino acids. V was trimmed by 0 bases and J by 6 bases, leaving 11 bases between them. Germline V gene lookup returns CDR1 LNHNV and CDR2 YYDKDF (reference sequence).

On this clonotype itself: A read error may produce the germline difference seen at one junction end. The V gene is TRBV6-5, the J gene TRBJ2-6; unclear D gene. This CDR3 contains 15 residues. Germline V gene data show CDR1 as MNHEY and CDR2 as SVGAGI. CDR3 sequence reads: CAGSYSPSGANVLTF. The CDR3 region has the DNA TGTGCCGGCAGTTACAGCCCTTCTGGGGCCAACGTCCTGACTTTC.

Concerning this clonotype: Germline is not matched at one junction end, which may reflect a read error. The chain employs TRBV28 and TRBJ2-1, with a weak D call TRBD1 (5 bases). The CDR3 runs 13 residues. Germline CDR1 MDHEN, CDR2 SYDVKM. CDR3 protein: CGSSFQGYNEQFF. Here the CDR3 DNA reads TGTGGCAGCAGTTTCCAGGGCTACAATGAGCAGTTCTTC.

The genes are TRBV28 and TRBJ2-7; 7 bases align to TRBD2. The CDR3 has 20 residues. Germline loops: CDR1 MDHEN, CDR2 SYDVKM. The V and J ends lost 2 bases and 8 bases, in that order; junction bases with no gene match: 27. In DNA form, the CDR3 reads TGTGCCAGCAGTTTAAAGGGGAAGGGTACGATTGGGGGGGACTGGTACAAGCAGTACTTC. This gives the protein CASSLKGKGTIGGDWYKQYF.

This clonotype has more than one count but fewer than ten. The rearrangement joins TRBV28 to TRBJ2-7; a weak D match, TRBD2 (6 bases). V lost 5 bases and J 3 bases, leaving 17 bases between the germline ends. Germline V lookup: CDR1 MDHEN, CDR2 SYDVKM. The CDR3 length is 15 residues. The CDR3 sequence is CASSPDYEGRYEQYF. Written as DNA, the CDR3 is TGTGCCAGCAGTCCGGACTACGAAGGCCGCTACGAGCAGTACTTC.

This clonotype appeared many times. The CDR3, as DNA: TGTGCCAGCAGCGAGGAGACGGGGCGAGCAGATACGCAGTATTTT. Translation gives CASSEETGRADTQYF. The V gene is TRBV9, the J gene TRBJ2-3; D could derive from TRBD1 or TRBD2 (5 bases each). This CDR3 contains 15 residues. The germline V and J ends were trimmed by 3 bases and 4 bases, with 15 bases remaining between them. Germline V gives CDR1 SGDLS, CDR2 YYNGEE.

This clonotype was observed many times. The V gene is TRBV20-1, the J gene TRBJ2-1, with 7 bases identical to TRBD2. The CDR3 has 13 amino acids. Germline lookup yields CDR1 DFQATT and CDR2 SNEGSKA (reference sequence). Trimming took 6 bases from V and 4 from J; bases not matched to a gene: 6. The CDR3 reads CSAGLAEYNEQFF. The CDR3 DNA sequence: TGCAGTGCGGGTCTAGCGGAATACAATGAGCAGTTCTTC.

This clonotype was seen a handful of times. J is TRBJ2-5 and V is TRBV9, with TRBD1 identical over 8 bases. The V gene's germline CDR1 is SGDLS and CDR2 YYNGEE. V was clipped by 4 bases and J by 2 bases; unmatched bases: 7. This CDR3 contains 15 residues. The CDR3 spells CASSPGGRGQETQYF. The CDR3 DNA sequence: TGTGCCAGCAGCCCAGGGGGCAGGGGGCAAGAGACCCAGTACTTC.

The chain is built from TRBV15 and TRBJ2-3, with 8 positions matching TRBD1. The CDR3 runs 14 residues. V lost 3 bases, J lost 2 bases, and 1 base stayed unmatched. The germline V gene encodes CDR1 LNHNV and CDR2 YYDKDF (reference sequence). The CDR3 nucleotides are TGTGCCACCAGCAGCAGGGGGCTCACAGATACGCAGTATTTT. Its translation is CATSSRGLTDTQYF.

This clonotype has ten or more counts. The chain has TRBV7-3 and TRBJ2-2; TRBD2 is a possible D gene (6 bases). The germline CDR1 and CDR2 sequences are SGHTA and FQGTGA. Trimming left V 2 bases short and J 5 bases short, with 12 bases between. The CDR3 sequence is 15 residues long. This CDR3 reads CASSLFGEETGELFF. As DNA, the CDR3 is TGTGCCAGCAGCTTATTCGGGGAGGAGACCGGGGAGCTGTTTTTT.

The chain carries TRBV27 and TRBJ2-7; 7 bases line up with TRBD1. This CDR3 spans 14 amino acids. Germline V lookup: CDR1 MNHEY, CDR2 SMNVEV (reference sequence). V trimming: 5 bases; J trimming: 7 bases; junction bases outside the gene matches: 11. The CDR3 protein is CASSLTGVPEEQYF. The CDR3 DNA sequence: TGTGCCAGCAGTCTAACAGGGGTACCGGAAGAGCAGTACTTC.

This chain joins TRBV12-3 or TRBV12-4 and TRBJ2-1, with TRBD1 as a possible D gene (8 bases). This CDR3 is built from 19 residues. The V and J ends lost 5 bases and 0 bases respectively, with 23 bases between them. Written as DNA, the CDR3 is TGTGCCAGCAGTCTGACAGGGGAGGGGGCCCTTCTCTCCTACAATGAGCAGTTCTTC. It encodes CASSLTGEGALLSYNEQFF.

The CDR3 nucleotides are TGTGCCAGCAGTTACGTCAGGGGGGGGTACGAGCAGTACTTC. Its protein product is CASSYVRGGYEQYF. The rearrangement uses TRBV6-5 and TRBJ2-7; D tentatively reads TRBD1 or TRBD2 (7 bases each). The CDR3 is 14 amino acids. Germline values: CDR1 MNHEY, CDR2 SVGAGI. Trimming pared 2 bases from V and 4 bases from J, leaving 12 bases between.

The rearrangement uses TRBV7-6 and TRBJ2-5; D is ambiguous. This CDR3 spans 13 amino acids. Trimming pared 5 bases from V and 2 bases from J, leaving 9 bases between. In germline, CDR1 is SGHVS, CDR2 FNYEAQ. CDR3 loop: CASSGLGQETQYF. The DNA for the CDR3 is TGTGCCAGCAGCGGGCTAGGTCAAGAGACCCAGTACTTC.

The chain has TRBV12-3 or TRBV12-4 and TRBJ2-2; TRBD1 is a possible D gene (6 bases). The CDR3 spans 15 residues. Trimming shortened V by 9 bases and J by 0 bases, and 14 bases separated the two germline ends. The CDR3 nucleotides are TGTGCCAGTGGGACACCGTCCGCGAACACCGGGGAGCTGTTTTTT. Protein: CASGTPSANTGELFF.

The chain joins TRBV21-1 to TRBJ2-5; TRBD1 is the table's D call, not checked against the DNA. TRBV21-1 is given as a pseudogene. CDR3 size: 12 residues. CDR3 region: CASRELQETQYF. DNA for the CDR3: TGTGCCAGCCGGGAATTACAAGAGACCCAGTACTTC.

This clonotype occurred a few times. The chain combines TRBV9 with TRBJ2-2; 9 positions agree with TRBD1. In germline, CDR1 is SGDLS, CDR2 YYNGEE. The CDR3 consists of 15 residues. The J segment lost 7 bases and the V segment lost 3 bases, leaving 7 bases of the junction unmatched. Here the CDR3 reads CASSAPGQGDGELFF. For the CDR3, the DNA is TGTGCCAGCAGCGCCCCGGGACAGGGTGACGGGGAGCTGTTTTTT.